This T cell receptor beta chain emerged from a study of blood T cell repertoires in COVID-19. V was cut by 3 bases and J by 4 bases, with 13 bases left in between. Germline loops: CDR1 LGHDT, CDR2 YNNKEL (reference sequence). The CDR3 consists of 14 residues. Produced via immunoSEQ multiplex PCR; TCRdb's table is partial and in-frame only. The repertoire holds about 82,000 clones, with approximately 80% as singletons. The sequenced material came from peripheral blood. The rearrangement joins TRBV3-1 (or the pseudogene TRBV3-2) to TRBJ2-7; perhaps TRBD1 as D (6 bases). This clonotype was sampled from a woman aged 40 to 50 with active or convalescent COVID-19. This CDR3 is CASSQSGAWYEQYF. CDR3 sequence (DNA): TGTGCCAGCAGCCAGTCAGGGGCGTGGTACGAGCAGTACTTC.